These T cell receptor beta chains were read from a single sample in a study of blood T cells in healthy people across ages. MiXCR was run by TCRdb on the 5' RACE reads, yielding one entry per CDR3 protein. Of more than 900,000 distinct CDR3 sequences listed, around 25% are singletons. These sequences were also reported in another study, on T cells of mothers and their children.

Sequences were obtained from blood. Every receptor here comes from a girl aged 2-9 years in good health. The CDR3 runs from the conserved cysteine through the conserved F or W. The order of the fields is V gene, clone size, CDR3 protein. The listing skips clone size in some rows; elsewhere it reads once, few, many or a size class.

TRBV7-2 few CASSASSGATGYTF
TRBV29-1 few CSVLQGAITEAFF
TRBV11-2 NA CASSQRQGPWDTEAFF
TRBV12-5 NA CASGLPLDIQPQHF
TRBV12-3/TRBV12-4 NA CASSPGLAGGALLSPFYNEQFF
TRBV29-1 NA CSATNENTEAFF
TRBV5-4 few CASSLESLSFLHGYTF
TRBV12-3/TRBV12-4 NA CASSFSRMGTPQGGETQYF
TRBV11-1 NA CASSQPAGADTQYF
TRBV28 NA CASSWDEQYF
TRBV5-6 few CASSRGSGGANVLTF
TRBV28 few CASSFPFGGYTF
TRBV19 NA CASISTGNEAFF
TRBV20-1 few CSASLAGELFF
TRBV7-6 few CASSAKGGVEQFF
TRBV7-2 NA CASSFYLAGGRNEQFF
TRBV5-1 NA CASSFDGRQETQYF
TRBV28 NA CASSFTGLSGANVLTF
TRBV5-1 NA CASSLAFLGGGETQYF
TRBV4-3 NA CASSQDEGNAHEQYF
TRBV27 NA CASNLQRQGANGYTF
TRBV20-1 NA CSAWLTKETQYF
TRBV20-1 NA CSAPTGLAGVWETQYF
TRBV11-2 NA CASSPNRGPYEQYF
TRBV20-1 few CSGEHLTINYGYTF
TRBV12-3/TRBV12-4 few CASSKAVPGHSTDTQYF
TRBV5-1 NA CASAQDAGFHQPQHF
TRBV6-1 many CASSPEGGRRTEAFF
TRBV6-1 few CASNPLWASGTAEQFF
TRBV2 NA CASSELTITNTGELFF
TRBV29-1 NA CSVQGVLMNTEAFF
TRBV27 few CASSPLGGEYEQYF
TRBV29-1 NA CSVGFPDSGRMGGYTF
TRBV2 few CASTGSSTGELFF
TRBV7-9 NA CASSLKADRSGANVLTF
TRBV7-9 NA CAIGHEQFF
TRBV29-1 NA CSVAPGEEKQFF
TRBV11-2 NA CASRIQGILETQYF
TRBV6-5 NA CASSYGTGRISYEQYF
TRBV28 NA CASSETGTGFTYEQYF
TRBV6-4 NA CASSDSTGLEQYF
TRBV7-9 NA CASTYSGAEQFF
TRBV12-3/TRBV12-4 NA CASALRQGGDEQYF
TRBV5-5 few CASSLGQRDYTF
TRBV7-7 NA CASVAGGPYTGELFF